Presented here are 3 T cell receptor beta chains from one specimen sequenced in a study of yellow fever vaccine responses in identical twins. In TCRdb, the RT-PCR reads were re-called with MiXCR into one record per CDR3 protein. The data hold over 2,000 distinct CDR3 sequences, with around 83% observed a single time. Sequencing was performed on T cells from blood (PBMCs), unsorted or a sorted subset (not recorded which), taken before or after yellow fever vaccination (not recorded which). These receptors came from a woman aged 18 to 35 who received the yellow fever vaccine.

CDR3 amino acids: CSVTKTGSSGSRTDTQYF. CDR3 coding DNA: TGCAGCGTTACGAAGACAGGGTCGAGCGGGAGCCGCACAGATACGCAGTATTTT. The chain couples TRBV29-1 to TRBJ2-3, with D possibly being TRBD2 (8 bases). The length of the CDR3 is 18 residues. Germline V lookup: CDR1 SQVTM, CDR2 ANQGSEA. V was shortened by 5 bases and J by 1 base, with 25 bases between the two germline ends.

This chain joins TRBV29-1 and TRBJ2-5, with 9 bases identical to TRBD1. This CDR3 spans 15 amino acids. CDR1 and CDR2 from the germline V gene are SQVTM and ANQGSEA. V lost 0 bases to trimming and J lost 1 base; unmatched junction nucleotides: 3. CDR3: CSVEDRDRAQETQYF. CDR3 coding DNA: TGCAGCGTTGAAGATCGGGACAGGGCCCAAGAGACCCAGTACTTC.

V is TRBV28 and J is TRBJ1-2, with D possibly TRBD1 on 6 matching bases. The V and J ends lost 8 bases and 4 bases respectively, with 14 bases between them. The CDR3 contains 13 residues. Germline V lookup: CDR1 MDHEN, CDR2 SYDVKM. CDR3 DNA sequence: TGTGCCAGCGCGACTTGGACAGTCTATGGCTACACCTTC. As protein: CASATWTVYGYTF.